These 19 T cell receptor beta chains originate from one sample sequenced in a study of post-analysis software for immune sequencing data. Antigens of these TCRs are unknown. Study outcomes and limitations: Controls showed lower frequencies than patients for a few TRBV segments, and TRBV5-6, TRBV5-1 and TRBV20-1 were among these.

TCR beta cDNA libraries had unique molecular identifiers. From the PCR reads, TCRdb called clonotypes with MiXCR, one entry per CDR3 protein. The sample holds 250,000 to 300,000 distinct CDR3 sequences; around 34% are singletons and the top ten take roughly 4.8%. The sequencing input was blood. Receptors originate from a girl aged 10 to 17 with multiple sclerosis.

V is TRBV18 and J is TRBJ1-5; D is ambiguous. The length of the CDR3 is 15 residues. The germline gives CDR1 KGHSH, CDR2 LQKENI. V lost 2 bases and J lost 6, with 14 bases in between. The CDR3 loop reads CASSPRAVPRQPQHF. CDR3 coding DNA: TGTGCCAGCTCACCAAGGGCAGTCCCCCGTCAGCCCCAGCATTTT.

This chain connects TRBV20-1 to TRBJ2-1; tentative D call: TRBD2 (6 bases). Trimming shortened V by 3 bases and J by 2 bases, and 20 bases separated the two germline ends. The CDR3 extends over 17 amino acids. Germline V gene data show CDR1 as DFQATT and CDR2 as SNEGSKA (reference sequence). CDR3 in DNA: TGCAGTGCTAGTGGGCTGGATTTGGAGGGAACCTACAATGAGCAGTTCTTC. Residues: CSASGLDLEGTYNEQFF.

At least ten counts were recorded for this clonotype. The gene calls are TRBV20-1 and TRBJ2-3, with D perhaps being TRBD1 or TRBD2 (6 bases each). Trimming left V 6 bases short and J 3 bases short, with 22 bases between. Per the germline V gene, CDR1 is DFQATT and CDR2 is SNEGSKA (reference sequence). This CDR3 spans 16 amino acids. CDR3 bases: TGCAGTGCCACCAGTCGGGGGCTCGAGCGGACAGATACGCAGTATTTT. As protein: CSATSRGLERTDTQYF.

V usage is TRBV5-6 and J usage is TRBJ2-1, with a weak D call TRBD2 (6 bases). The CDR3 sequence is 13 residues long. V was trimmed by 8 bases and J by 6 bases, leaving 15 bases between them. Germline V gene sequence: CDR1 SGHDT, CDR2 YYEEEE. The CDR3 region is CASRNGSCNEQFF. In DNA form, the CDR3 reads TGTGCCAGTAGGAACGGGAGCTGCAATGAGCAGTTCTTC.

The chain couples TRBV7-2 to TRBJ1-5; D is unclear. The CDR3 runs 13 residues. V was clipped by 5 bases and J by 3 bases, with 8 bases between them. The germline V gene has CDR1 SGHTA and CDR2 FQGNSA. CDR3 bases: TGTGCCAGCAGCCAAATAACCAATCAGCCCCAGCATTTT. Protein product: CASSQITNQPQHF.

Many counts were recorded for this clonotype. The chain combines TRBV3-1 with TRBJ1-2; possible D gene TRBD1, 5 bases. CDR3 size: 14 residues. Trimming cost V 1 base and J 6 bases, with 12 bases left between them. The germline V gene has CDR1 LGHDT and CDR2 YNNKEL (reference sequence). CDR3 loop: CASSQAVGGDGYTF. Written as DNA, the CDR3 is TGTGCCAGCAGCCAAGCCGTGGGGGGAGATGGCTACACCTTC. The full variable domain, rest sourced from reference TRBV3-1 and TRBJ1-2, is DTAVSQTPKYLVTQMGNDKSIKCEQNLGHDTMYWYKQDSKKFLKIMFSYNNKELIINETVPNRFSPKSPDKAHLNLHINSLELGDSAVYFCASSQAVGGDGYTFGSGTRLTVV.

This clonotype appeared a single time. The chain links TRBV5-1 to TRBJ2-3, with 14 positions matching TRBD2. V was clipped by 3 bases and J by 5 bases; unmatched bases: 2. The CDR3 has 15 residues. Germline V gene lookup returns CDR1 SGHRS and CDR2 YFSETQ. The CDR3 DNA is TGCGCCAGCAGCTCCGGGACTAGCGGGGGAGATACGCAGTATTTT. Translating it yields CASSSGTSGGDTQYF.

This chain joins TRBV24-1 and TRBJ2-1; TRBD2 matches 9 bases. The J call may be in error: the DNA end matches TRBJ2-7 better. CDR3 length equals 18 residues. Germline V gene sequence: CDR1 KGHDR, CDR2 SFDVKD. In DNA form, the CDR3 reads TGTGCCACCAGTGATTCCGGGACTAGCTCAGACTCCTACAATGAGCAGTACTTC. Translated: CATSDSGTSSDSYNEQYF.

The chain links TRBV12-3 or TRBV12-4 to TRBJ1-4; 11 nucleotides match TRBD1. The CDR3 sequence is 14 residues long. V lost 4 bases and J lost 11; bases outside the gene matches: 6. In nucleotides, the CDR3 is TGTGCCAGCAGTTACGGGACAGGGGGTGATAAACTGTTTTTT. It translates to CASSYGTGGDKLFF.

The rearrangement uses TRBV12-3 or TRBV12-4 and TRBJ2-3, with D perhaps matching TRBD2 (7 bases). The germline V and J ends were trimmed by 6 bases and 3 bases, with 19 bases remaining between them. The length of the CDR3 is 16 residues. The DNA of the CDR3 is TGTGCCAGCAGCCCCAGGAGGGGGGGAAGAACAGATACGCAGTATTTT. This gives the protein CASSPRRGGRTDTQYF.

This clonotype was seen many times. The chain recombines TRBV7-9 with TRBJ2-1; 8 nucleotides agree with TRBD2. J was trimmed by 0 bases and V by 5 bases; bases with no gene match: 6. CDR3 size: 16 residues. Germline CDR1 is SEHNR and CDR2 is FQNEAQ (reference sequence). CDR3 DNA: TGTGCCAGCAGCGGATTAGCGGGAAGCTCCTACAATGAGCAGTTCTTC. As protein: CASSGLAGSSYNEQFF.

This clonotype was recorded a few times. The rearrangement links TRBV4-1 to TRBJ1-1; the D gene is possibly TRBD1 (6 bases). The germline gives CDR1 MGHRA, CDR2 YSYEKL. Between the trimmed V and J ends, which lost 1 base and 9 bases, there was a span of 9 bases. The CDR3 loop spans 12 amino acids. The CDR3 sequence: CASSQGGTKAFF. DNA for the CDR3: TGCGCCAGCAGCCAAGGGGGGACAAAAGCTTTCTTT.

This clonotype was seen a few times. This CDR3 is CASSELRGDKLNTEAFF. The CDR3 nucleotides are TGTGCCAGCAGTGAACTTAGAGGGGACAAATTGAACACTGAAGCTTTCTTT. The chain links TRBV6-1 to TRBJ1-1; TRBD1 is a possible D gene (6 bases). CDR3 size: 17 residues. Per germline, CDR1 MNHNS and CDR2 SASEGT. V shed 2 bases and J shed 0 bases, with 16 bases lying between them.

This clonotype appeared many times. The genes are TRBV20-1 and TRBJ2-1; 7 bases align to TRBD2. With 3 bases clipped from V and 6 bases from J, the junction kept 8 bases outside the gene matches. CDR1 is DFQATT and CDR2 is SNEGSKA in the germline V gene (reference sequence). This CDR3 contains 14 residues. CDR3 sequence (DNA): TGCAGTGCTAGCCGGACGGGAGGCGTCAATGAGCAGTTCTTC. As protein: CSASRTGGVNEQFF.

This clonotype was counted many times. CDR3 loop: CSIRGEGAGGYTF. CDR3 nucleotide sequence: TGCAGCATCCGGGGGGAGGGGGCAGGTGGCTACACCTTC. The genes are TRBV29-1 and TRBJ1-2; 7 positions agree with TRBD1. The CDR3 covers 13 residues. The V gene end was trimmed by 8 bases and the J gene end by 7 bases; junction bases not matched to a gene: 13. Germline loops: CDR1 SQVTM, CDR2 ANQGSEA. Complete variable domain (other parts from reference TRBV29-1 and TRBJ1-2): SAVISQKPSRDICQRGTSLTIQCQVDSQVTMMFWYRQQPGQSLTLIATANQGSEATYESGFVIDKFPISRPNLTFSTLTVSNMSPEDSSIYLCSIRGEGAGGYTFGSGTRLTVV.

This clonotype was observed at least ten times. J is TRBJ2-1 and V is TRBV5-1, with 13 bases lining up with TRBD2. The germline gives CDR1 SGHRS, CDR2 YFSETQ. This CDR3 spans 17 amino acids. J lost 1 base, V lost 3 bases, and 4 bases had no gene match. Here the CDR3 DNA reads TGCGCCAGCAGCTCGTGGACTAGCGGGGGTTCCTACAATGAGCAGTTCTTC. The encoded protein is CASSSWTSGGSYNEQFF.

In this sample, this clonotype turned up a few times. The chain couples TRBV12-3 or TRBV12-4 to TRBJ2-6, with D unclear. The CDR3 has 15 amino acids. V was shortened by 8 bases and J by 2 bases, with 13 bases between the two germline ends. CDR3 bases: TGTGCCAGCGGTCCTCAGCCCACTGGGGCCAACGTCCTGACTTTC. Translating gives CASGPQPTGANVLTF.

This clonotype was recorded at least ten times. V is TRBV2 and J is TRBJ2-1; D is undetermined. Germline lookup yields CDR1 SNHLY and CDR2 FYNNEI. V was clipped by 8 bases and J by 2 bases, with 16 bases between them. The CDR3 totals 15 residues. CDR3 sequence: CASPKGEATYNEQFF. The CDR3 coding sequence is TGTGCCAGCCCGAAGGGCGAAGCGACCTACAATGAGCAGTTCTTC.

As to this clonotype: A much more abundant neighbour one base away suggests this may be a read error. This sequence joins TRBV5-8 and TRBJ2-6; tentatively, D is TRBD1 (5 bases). There are 16 residues in the CDR3. The germline V gene encodes CDR1 SGHTS and CDR2 YDEGEE. CDR3 in DNA: TGTGCCAGCAGCTTGGGGCTCCTCTCTGGGGCCAACGTCCGGACTTTC. Its protein is CASSLGLLSGANVRTF.